This T cell receptor beta chain was identified in a study of cytomegalovirus exposure and HLA in healthy donors. The PCR employed 60 Vbeta primers together with 13 Jbeta primers. Some clones are missing from TCRdb's copy, which holds only in-frame ones; the method was immunoSEQ multiplex PCR. Among about 110,000 clones listed, 65% to 90% were seen once. Germline values: CDR1 ENHRY, CDR2 SYGVKD. V gave up 9 bases and J gave up 5 bases, with 22 bases separating them. The CDR3 spans 15 residues. This sequence was found in a man between 45 and 60 years old in good health and CMV-seronegative. The sample comprised PBMCs. This chain uses TRBV10-3 with TRBJ1-1; D unresolved. CDR3 amino acids: CAIQSWWGAGTEAFF. In nucleotides, the CDR3 is TGTGCCATACAATCATGGTGGGGTGCGGGGACTGAAGCTTTCTTT.